The 17 T cell receptor beta chains in this list originate from one sample, sequenced in a study of patients and donors after allogeneic stem cell transplantation. MiXCR was run by TCRdb on the RT-PCR reads, yielding one entry per CDR3 protein. Among about a million distinct CDR3 sequences listed, approximately 18% were seen once. Material for sequencing was blood, either unsorted or a sorted T cell fraction (not recorded which). Every receptor here comes from a human donor who was either an allogeneic HSCT recipient or a stem cell or donor lymphocyte infusion donor (not recorded which). It is not recorded whose cells these are; they may come from a transplant donor.

This clonotype was picked up a small number of times. The chain recombines TRBV29-1 with TRBJ2-4, with 8 bases aligning to TRBD1. Unmatched junction bases numbered 9, after V lost 6 bases and J lost 2 bases. Germline V gene lookup returns CDR1 SQVTM and CDR2 ANQGSEA. This CDR3 is 15 amino acids long. The CDR3 protein is CSVTGQGRPKNIQYF. The CDR3 DNA is TGCAGCGTCACAGGACAGGGTCGTCCCAAAAACATTCAGTACTTC. The variable domain in full, completed from reference TRBV29-1 and TRBJ2-4, reads SAVISQKPSRDICQRGTSLTIQCQVDSQVTMMFWYRQQPGQSLTLIATANQGSEATYESGFVIDKFPISRPNLTFSTLTVSNMSPEDSSIYLCSVTGQGRPKNIQYFGAGTRLSVL.

This clonotype has a count of ten or more. The J gene is TRBJ1-2, the V gene TRBV5-1; D is unclear. The CDR3 extends over 14 amino acids. Trimming pared 3 bases from V and 5 bases from J, leaving 14 bases between. Germline assignment: CDR1 SGHRS and CDR2 YFSETQ. This chain's CDR3 is CASSSIPGKYGYTF. CDR3 DNA sequence: TGCGCCAGCAGCTCGATACCGGGAAAATATGGCTACACCTTC.

V gene TRBV11-2 combines with J gene TRBJ2-7, with D possibly matching TRBD2 (6 bases). Trimming pared 7 bases from V and 7 bases from J, leaving 11 bases between. The length of the CDR3 is 11 residues. Germline V gene lookup returns CDR1 SGHAT and CDR2 FQNNGV. Here the CDR3 reads CASTSGREQYF. In DNA form, the CDR3 reads TGTGCCAGCACCTCGGGGAGGGAGCAGTACTTC.

The chain has TRBV27 and TRBJ1-3; a weak D match, TRBD1 (6 bases). Germline lookup yields CDR1 MNHEY and CDR2 SMNVEV (reference sequence). This CDR3 is 14 amino acids long. Deletions cut 6 bases from V and 4 bases from J, with 13 bases between. DNA of the CDR3: TGTGCCAGCAGCTCAGGGGTAGGAGGAAACACCATATATTTT. This encodes CASSSGVGGNTIYF.

This clonotype has more than one count but fewer than ten. The V call is TRBV29-1, the J call TRBJ2-1; possibly TRBD1 for D (5 bases). Germline assignment: CDR1 SQVTM and CDR2 ANQGSEA. With 2 bases removed from V and 9 bases from J, the gap between germline ends came to 11 bases. CDR3 length: 12 amino acids. CDR3 nucleotides: TGCAGCGTTGAATGGATGGGGCGTGAGCAGTTCTTC. Translation: CSVEWMGREQFF.

The genes are TRBV5-4 and TRBJ1-4; the D is unclear. This CDR3 region has 15 residues. Germline values: CDR1 SGHNT, CDR2 YYREEE (reference sequence). V dropped 4 bases and J dropped 4 bases, with 14 bases sitting between them. DNA of the CDR3: TGTGCCAGCAGCCCTTTCCAGCAAGATAATGAAAAACTGTTTTTT. It codes for CASSPFQQDNEKLFF.

This clonotype was counted many times. V usage is TRBV4-2 and J usage is TRBJ2-1; 7 bases line up with TRBD1. The ends lost 0 bases at V and 0 bases at J; junction bases unmatched: 2. CDR1 is LGHNA, CDR2 YNFKEQ, per germline. This CDR3 is 16 amino acids long. CDR3 bases: TGTGCCAGCAGCCAAGACGGGGACAGCTCCTACAATGAGCAGTTCTTC. This encodes CASSQDGDSSYNEQFF.

This clonotype was counted many times. DNA for the CDR3: TGCAGCGCTCGAGCGGGGGGTGTCCCCGGGGAGCTGTTTTTT. It specifies CSARAGGVPGELFF. V usage is TRBV29-1 and J usage is TRBJ2-2; 9 bases map to TRBD2. The CDR3 contains 14 residues. Losses at the gene ends were 7 bases for V and 6 bases for J; bases not matched to a gene: 9. Germline V gene lookup returns CDR1 SQVTM and CDR2 ANQGSEA.

This sequence joins TRBV4-1 and TRBJ2-1; 11 bases align to TRBD2. The germline V gene encodes CDR1 MGHRA and CDR2 YSYEKL. The CDR3 contains 15 residues. V shed 6 bases, J shed 7 bases, and the junction held 8 bases outside the gene matches. CDR3 in DNA: TGCGCCAGCAGAGGAGCGACTAGCGGGGATAATGAGCAGTTCTTC. This sequence encodes CASRGATSGDNEQFF.

The chain links TRBV11-3 to TRBJ1-1; D unclear. The CDR3 extends over 11 amino acids. In germline, CDR1 is SGHNT, CDR2 YENEEA. Trimming shortened V by 6 bases and J by 5 bases, and 7 bases separated the two germline ends. The CDR3 reads CASRAATEAFF. Written as DNA, the CDR3 is TGTGCCAGCAGAGCCGCGACTGAAGCTTTCTTT.

This clonotype was observed a handful of times. The chain carries TRBV6-2 or TRBV6-3 and TRBJ1-1; the match to TRBD1 covers 7 bases. Germline assignment: CDR1 MNHEY and CDR2 SVGEGT. This CDR3 has 15 residues. Trimming removed 2 bases from V and 0 bases from J; junction bases left unmatched: 3. The CDR3 nucleotides read TGTGCCAGCAGTTACCCCGGGACAGTGAACACTGAAGCTTTCTTT. Translated, it gives CASSYPGTVNTEAFF.

This clonotype was recorded many times. The CDR3 region is CASSYSGGETQYF. The DNA of the CDR3 is TGTGCCAGCAGCTATAGCGGGGGAGAGACCCAGTACTTC. The chain employs TRBV6-5 and TRBJ2-5, with 9 bases aligning to TRBD2. This CDR3 contains 13 residues. Germline CDR1 is MNHEY and CDR2 is SVGAGI. J was trimmed by 4 bases and V by 6 bases; bases with no gene match: 3.

This clonotype was detected a few times. The genes are TRBV10-3 and TRBJ1-1; TRBD1 matches at 7 bases. The J segment lost 2 bases and the V segment lost 2 bases, leaving 14 bases of the junction unmatched. The germline V gene encodes CDR1 ENHRY and CDR2 SYGVKD. The CDR3 runs 18 residues. The CDR3 bases are TGTGCCATCAGTGAGCCGGGACAGCTCGATTTCGGAAACACTGAAGCTTTCTTT. Residues: CAISEPGQLDFGNTEAFF.

In its sample, this clonotype was seen many times. This chain links TRBV5-1 with TRBJ2-5; 12 bases map to TRBD2. V was pared by 1 base and J by 2 bases, with 0 bases of the junction left unmatched. The CDR3 has 15 residues. The germline V gene encodes CDR1 SGHRS and CDR2 YFSETQ. DNA of the CDR3: TGCGCCAGCAGCTTGACTAGCGGGAGGCAAGAGACCCAGTACTTC. Translating gives CASSLTSGRQETQYF.

This chain links TRBV5-1 with TRBJ1-5; D is possibly TRBD1 (5 bases). CDR1 and CDR2 (germline): SGHRS, YFSETQ. The germline V and J ends were trimmed by 0 bases and 2 bases, with 9 bases remaining between them. This CDR3 is 15 amino acids long. The CDR3 region is CASSLGDGGNQPQHF. The CDR3 region has the DNA TGCGCCAGCAGCTTGGGGGACGGAGGCAATCAGCCCCAGCATTTT.

The rearrangement links TRBV5-6 to TRBJ2-2; tentative D call: TRBD1 (5 bases). Looked up from germline, CDR1 is SGHDT and CDR2 is YYEEEE. The V end lost 0 bases, the J end lost 4 bases, and 10 bases lay between the germline ends. The CDR3 loop spans 15 amino acids. In nucleotides, the CDR3 is TGTGCCAGCAGCTTGGGTCCAGGGATCACCGGGGAGCTGTTTTTT. Translating it yields CASSLGPGITGELFF.

V and J are TRBV5-1 and TRBJ2-5, with D tentatively TRBD2 (6 bases). V dropped 4 bases and J dropped 0 bases, with 10 bases sitting between them. The CDR3 spans 14 residues. Germline CDR1 and CDR2: SGHRS and YFSETQ. CDR3 sequence (DNA): TGCGCCAGCAGCCCCGGGACTTACCAAGAGACCCAGTACTTC. It codes for CASSPGTYQETQYF.